Listed below are T cell receptor delta chains from one sample, sequenced in a study of Vδ1+ human thymocytes. TCRdb called clones anew from the multiplex PCR reads with CATT. This sample yields roughly 56,000 delta-chain clones, of which roughly 16% are seen a single time; over 0.35% belongs to the top ten. Sequenced material: Vdelta1+ gamma-delta thymocytes from the thymus. These receptors all come from a girl less than two years old who had congenital heart surgery. Each CDR3 is given with its conserved first and last residue. Fields, in order: D gene, clone size, J gene, V gene, CDR3 protein, CDR3 DNA. A D gene is named only where the DNA matches it firmly. Size values are once, few and many counts, or a class for expanded clones, and some rows have none.

TRDD3 NA TRDJ1 TRDV1 CALGTNLPTCTGGYVYTDKLIF TGTGCTCTTGGGACAAATCTTCCTACCTGTACTGGGGGATACGTGTACACCGATAAACTCATCTTT
TRDD3 few TRDJ1 TRDV1 CALGERAVSPPAQTNWGTAPYTDKLIF TGTGCTCTTGGGGAACGAGCGGTTTCCCCACCGGCGCAGACAAACTGGGGGACCGCTCCGTACACCGATAAACTCATCTTT
NA once TRDJ1 TRDV1 CALGNRLFEQGELGGTDKLIF TGTGCTCTTGGGAATCGCCTTTTTGAACAGGGCGAACTGGGAGGTACCGATAAACTCATCTTT
TRDD2 NA TRDJ1 TRDV1 CALSRPSYDPGAFCTDKLIF TGTGCTCTTTCCCGGCCTTCCTACGATCCTGGGGCCTTTTGCACCGATAAACTCATCTTT
NA NA TRDJ1 TRDV1 CALGEPPPPVREYTDKLIF TGTGCTCTTGGGGAACCCCCTCCCCCCGTCAGAGAGTACACCGATAAACTCATCTTT
TRDD3 NA TRDJ1 TRDV1 CALGERSLSDWGFHNTDKLIF TGTGCTCTTGGGGAACGGTCCCTATCTGACTGGGGATTCCATAACACCGATAAACTCATCTTT
NA NA TRDJ1 TRDV1 CALGDPFLQGWGNPRNTDKLIF TGTGCTCTTGGGGACCCCTTCCTACAGGGCTGGGGGAACCCACGAAACACCGATAAACTCATCTTC
NA NA TRDJ1 TRDV1 CALGEGAFPHNTKRQLIF TGTGCTCTTGGGGAAGGGGCCTTCCCCCACAATACTAAACGGCAACTCATCTTT
TRDD3 NA TRDJ1 TRDV1 CALGPRWTLGGYRYTDKLIF TGTGCTCTTGGACCGAGGTGGACCCTCGGGGGATACCGGTACACCGATAAACTCATCTTT
TRDD3 NA TRDJ1 TRDV1 CALGEGYPYWGTYTDKLIF TGTGCTCTTGGGGAGGGATATCCTTACTGGGGGACGTACACCGATAAACTCATCTTT
NA few TRDJ1 TRDV1 CALGPAFPPLGGQTPRTYTDKLIF TGTGCTCTTGGGCCGGCCTTCCCGCCTCTGGGGGGCCAAACCCCCCGTACGTACACCGATAAACTCATCTTT
NA few TRDJ1 TRDV1 CALGEFPPAGLRNTDKLIF TGTGCTCTTGGGGAATTCCCACCCGCGGGACTCCGTAACACCGATAAACTCATCTTT
TRDD3 few TRDJ1 TRDV1 CALGENPSLLWGIYTDKLIF TGTGCTCTTGGGGAAAATCCCTCCCTACTCTGGGGGATATACACCGATAAACTCATCTTT
TRDD3 few TRDJ1 TRDV1 CALGDRTGGYVGTDKLIF TGTGCTCTTGGGGACCGTACTGGGGGATACGTCGGCACCGATAAACTCATCTTT
NA NA TRDJ1 TRDV1 CALGEYLIREGWATDKLIF TGTGCTCTTGGGGAATACCTAATCCGGGAAGGATGGGCAACCGATAAACTCATCTTT
TRDD3 NA TRDJ1 TRDV1 CALGEYVPPRTGGYTDKLIF TGTGCTCTTGGGGAATACGTACCCCCAAGGACTGGGGGATACACCGATAAACTCATCTTT
TRDD3 NA TRDJ1 TRDV1 CALRVGRPVLGDNTDKLIF TGTGCTCTTCGGGTGGGAAGACCGGTACTGGGGGATAACACCGATAAACTCATCTTT
TRDD3 NA TRDJ1 TRDV1 CALGSQPPLSTEHTGGYKLIF TGTGCTCTTGGGTCCCAACCCCCCCTTTCGACAGAACATACTGGGGGCTATAAACTCATCTTT
NA NA TRDJ1 TRDV1 CALGELRLTMGSYTDKLIF TGTGCTCTTGGGGAACTTCGGTTGACAATGGGGTCGTACACCGATAAACTCATCTTT
TRDD3 few TRDJ1 TRDV1 CALGEKRVGLEGIRGLTDKLIF TGTGCTCTTGGGGAAAAACGCGTCGGCCTTGAGGGGATACGCGGACTCACCGATAAACTCATCTTT
NA few TRDJ1 TRDV1 CALGEPAGYTDKLIF TGTGCTCTTGGGGAACCGGCGGGATACACCGATAAACTCATCTTT
TRDD3 few TRDJ1 TRDV1 CALGELPPTKKLGDTLGKYTDKLIF TGTGCTCTTGGGGAGCTTCCTCCTACCAAGAAACTGGGGGATACGCTCGGAAAGTACACCGATAAACTCATCTTT
NA NA TRDJ1 TRDV1 CALGEEPDKLIF TGTGCTCTTGGGGAAGAACCCGATAAACTCATCTTT
NA NA TRDJ1 TRDV1 CALGVAFSPILTDKLIF TGTGCTCTTGGGGTAGCCTTCTCTCCTATCCTAACCGATAAACTCATCTTT
NA few TRDJ1 TRDV2 CACRNKDPITLLTNKLIF TGTGCCTGCCGAAATAAAGATCCCATTACCCTACTGACGAATAAACTCATCTTT
TRDD3 few TRDJ1 TRDV1 CALGERWWWGIDRTPYTDKLIF TGTGCTCTTGGGGAGAGGTGGTGGTGGGGGATAGATCGTACACCGTACACCGATAAACTCATCTTT
TRDD3 NA TRDJ1 TRDV1 CALGEPGLLLGDTPSDKLIF TGTGCTCTTGGGGAACCAGGCCTTCTACTGGGGGATACGCCGAGCGATAAACTCATCTTT
TRDD3 NA TRDJ1 TRDV1 CATGYPTRKTRVLGRTDKLIF TGTGCTACCGGGTACCCTACGCGGAAGACTAGAGTACTGGGGAGAACCGATAAACTCATCTTT
TRDD3 few TRDJ1 TRDV1 CALGALWGTPCGTDKLIF TGTGCTCTTGGGGCCCTCTGGGGGACACCTTGTGGCACCGATAAACTCATCTTT
TRDD3 NA TRDJ1 TRDV1 CALGGYRSLGDTDKLIF TGTGCTCTTGGGGGCTACCGTAGTCTGGGGGATACCGATAAACTCATCTTT
NA few TRDJ1 TRDV1 CALGELAGGPTDKLIF TGTGCTCTTGGGGAACTAGCGGGGGGTCCGACCGATAAACTCATCTTT
TRDD3 few TRDJ1 TRDV1 CALGERHLGLGDTRDKLIF TGTGCTCTTGGGGAACGCCATCTTGGCCTGGGGGATACAAGGGATAAACTCATCTTT
TRDD3 few TRDJ1 TRDV1 CALGERASSQVRGITGKLIF TGTGCTCTTGGGGAAAGAGCTTCGTCTCAGGTCCGGGGGATAACGGGTAAACTCATCTTT
TRDD3 medium-sized TRDJ1 TRDV2 CACDTGGNWGASDKLIF TGTGCCTGTGACACCGGGGGCAACTGGGGGGCTTCCGATAAACTCATCTTT
NA few TRDJ1 TRDV1 CALGEPDLRVRFEHGKLIF TGTGCTCTTGGGGAACCAGACCTACGAGTGAGGTTCGAGCACGGGAAACTCATCTTT
NA NA TRDJ1 TRDV1 CALGALLGSDKLIF TGTGCTCTTGGGGCCCTACTGGGTTCTGATAAACTCATCTTT